This TCR beta chain was sequenced for a study of T cell responses to AZD1222 COVID-19 vaccine. Whole-study context: Pooled in the analysis were second doses at about 4 or about 12 weeks.

Details on this clone: As yet, its antigen is unknown.

The CDR3 has 16 amino acids. Germline CDR1 SGHAT, CDR2 FQNNGV. V lost 0 bases and J lost 14; bases outside the gene matches: 16. Profiling relied on immunoSEQ multiplex PCR, and the TCRdb table lists in-frame clones only, not all of them. The table records about 79,000 clones, approximately 80% of them present only once. Findings and limits, study-wide: After the peak T cell response, and only then, were repertoires sampled. Close to half of spike-specific TCRs reportedly recognize unmutated variant regions.

This receptor was identified in an adult in good health. Sequenced material: peripheral blood, taken on day 0 of AZD1222 vaccination. The chain is built from TRBV11-2 and TRBJ2-1; 7 bases are a match to TRBD2. DNA for the CDR3: TGTGCCAGCAGCTTAGAATTGATGGCTAGCGGTCACGAAAAGTTCTTC. Its protein is CASSLELMASGHEKFF.